This T cell receptor beta chain was captured by sequencing in a study of PD-L1 blockade in urothelial cancer. Study-wide context: Treatment start was followed by blood analysis at 3 weeks (second dose) and again at 6 weeks. Blood samples had a median of about 140,000 T cells, 80,000 to 85,000 unique TCRs, and clonality more than 0.075.

TCRdb's table, derived via immunoSEQ multiplex PCR, lists solely in-frame clones and lacks some. The table lists more than 85,000 clones, around 93% of them singletons, with approximately 1% in the top ten. Patients suffered from locally advanced or metastatic urothelial carcinoma. Pretreatment and on-treatment blood mononuclear cell samples were taken, totaling between 1 and 8 time points per patient. The CDR3 has 13 residues. Germline trimming cut 8 bases from V and 7 bases from J; bases unmatched to any gene: 5. From germline, CDR1 is ENHRY and CDR2 SYGVKD. The sample consisted of PBMCs, taken around atezolizumab (anti-PD-L1) treatment. V and J are TRBV10-3 and TRBJ2-1, with 10 bases that match TRBD2. This TCR was sampled from an elderly woman with urothelial cancer. In nucleotides, the CDR3 is TGTGCCATCGGATCGGGACTAGCGAATGAGCAGTTCTTC. Amino acid sequence: CAIGSGLANEQFF.